This T cell receptor beta chain was sequenced for a study of beta chain features in type 1 diabetes. General study findings and limits: Researchers report that Type 1 diabetes patients had moderately but significantly shorter TCRB CDR3s across all four CD4+ subsets. In patients and controls equally, PCR might favor templates that are shorter.

This clone was observed a few times. Its cognate antigen is unknown. The V gene lost 8 bases and the J gene lost 2 bases, with 16 bases spanning the gap. This CDR3 spans 14 amino acids. CDR1 is MNHEY, CDR2 SVGAGI, per germline. Expressed TCRB transcripts were sequenced because the isolated RNA had all been reverse transcribed beforehand. The data were produced by immunoSEQ multiplex PCR, yet TCRdb's version contains in-frame clones alone and is incomplete. Seen here are over 120,000 clones, around 13% observed once, and the top ten hold approximately 1.3%. The chain is built from TRBV6-5 and TRBJ2-7; D is undetermined. The sequence derives from a man between 18 and 29 years old with type 1 diabetes. The material sequenced was central memory CD4+ T cells from blood. The CDR3 region is CASYPSVPTYEQYF. DNA of the CDR3: TGTGCCAGCTACCCCAGTGTGCCTACCTACGAGCAGTACTTC.